The subject of this entry is one T cell receptor (beta chain). Its antigen remains unidentified. The V gene's germline CDR1 is SGHDN and CDR2 FVKESK. Trimming pared 3 bases from V and 7 bases from J, leaving 21 bases between. The CDR3 is 17 amino acids. This specimen comes from a study of cytomegalovirus exposure and HLA in healthy donors. Study as a whole: HLA-typed donors were the source of 83 million or so unique TCRs held in an early data release.

Although they were nominally healthy when sampled, donors likely had unrecorded immune exposures. Broader study findings: Roughly even sequencing depth across donors was the assumption behind the presence/absence analyses. For TCR beta chains, V- and J-gene trimming was later linked to a missense DCLRE1C variant.

Use of 60 Vbeta and 13 Jbeta primers characterized the PCR. TCRdb's copy holds only in-frame clones and misses some; the assay was immunoSEQ multiplex PCR. Of more than 95,000 clones in the sample, 65% to 75% were seen once. Sequenced sample: PBMCs. This receptor was taken from a female donor in good health and CMV-seropositive. The chain carries TRBV14 and TRBJ2-2; D is perhaps TRBD1 (6 bases). CDR3 nucleotides: TGTGCCAGCAGCCACACCGGGGCACGGGGACAAGGCGGGGAGCTGTTTTTT. This sequence encodes CASSHTGARGQGGELFF.